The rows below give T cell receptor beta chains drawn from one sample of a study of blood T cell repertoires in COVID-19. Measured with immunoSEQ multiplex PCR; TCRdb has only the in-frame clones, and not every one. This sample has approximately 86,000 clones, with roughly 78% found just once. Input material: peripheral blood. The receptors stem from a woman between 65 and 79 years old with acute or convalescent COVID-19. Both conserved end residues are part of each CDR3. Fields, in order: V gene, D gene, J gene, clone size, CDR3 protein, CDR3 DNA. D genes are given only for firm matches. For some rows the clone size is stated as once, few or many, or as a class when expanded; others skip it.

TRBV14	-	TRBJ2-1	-	CASSQVIGPEQFF	TGTGCCAGCAGCCAAGTCATTGGGCCAGAGCAGTTCTTC
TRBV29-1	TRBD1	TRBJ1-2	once	CSVATGNYGYTF	TGCAGCGTGGCGACAGGGAACTATGGCTACACCTTC
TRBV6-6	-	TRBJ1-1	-	CASTLLRGGNTEAFF	TGTGCCAGCACCTTACTAAGAGGGGGGAACACTGAAGCTTTCTTT
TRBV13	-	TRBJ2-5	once	CASSRRLGFETQYF	TGTGCCAGCAGCCGCCGACTAGGCTTCGAGACCCAGTACTTC
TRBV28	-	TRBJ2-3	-	CASSISGPDTQYF	TGTGCCAGCAGTATTTCAGGGCCAGATACGCAGTATTTT
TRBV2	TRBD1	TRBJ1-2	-	CASSQGGQGAANYGYTF	TGTGCCAGCAGTCAAGGCGGACAGGGGGCAGCTAACTATGGCTACACCTTC
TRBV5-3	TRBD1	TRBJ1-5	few	CARSPRGTGVDQPQHF	TGTGCCAGAAGCCCCAGGGGGACAGGGGTAGATCAGCCCCAGCATTTT
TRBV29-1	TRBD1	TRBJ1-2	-	CSVETGGYGYTF	TGCAGCGTTGAAACAGGGGGGTATGGCTACACCTTC
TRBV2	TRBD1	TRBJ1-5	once	CASKGDRGSNQPQHF	TGTGCCAGCAAGGGGGACAGGGGGTCTAATCAGCCCCAGCATTTT
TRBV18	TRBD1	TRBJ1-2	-	CASSLQTGTGFANYGYTF	TGTGCCAGCTCACTCCAAACCGGGACAGGGTTCGCTAACTATGGCTACACCTTC
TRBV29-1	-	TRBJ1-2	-	CSAWGGGNYGYTF	TGCAGCGCCTGGGGGGGTGGGAACTATGGCTACACCTTC
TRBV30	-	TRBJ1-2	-	CAWNHGQLGYTF	TGTGCCTGGAACCATGGGCAGCTTGGCTACACCTTC
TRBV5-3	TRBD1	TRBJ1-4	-	CARSLGTPGGAREKLFF	TGTGCCAGAAGCTTGGGGACCCCAGGGGGCGCGAGAGAAAAACTGTTTTTT
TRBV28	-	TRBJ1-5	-	CASIRRVLNQPQHF	TGTGCCAGCATCCGCCGGGTCCTAAATCAGCCCCAGCATTTT
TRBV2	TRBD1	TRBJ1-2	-	CASRKDRGPNYGYTF	TGTGCCAGCAGGAAGGACAGGGGGCCTAACTATGGCTACACCTTC
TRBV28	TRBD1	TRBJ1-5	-	CASSNGQGAFSPQHF	TGTGCCAGCAGCAACGGACAGGGGGCATTTTCGCCCCAGCATTTT
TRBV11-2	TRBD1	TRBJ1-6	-	CASSPTQGFASPLHF	TGTGCCAGCAGCCCAACACAGGGGTTTGCTTCACCCCTCCACTTT
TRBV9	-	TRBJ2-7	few	CASSGLRPGDEQYF	TGTGCCAGCAGCGGCCTCCGCCCGGGGGACGAGCAGTACTTC
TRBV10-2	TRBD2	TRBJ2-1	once	CASSDQRGLTYNEQFF	TGCGCCAGCAGTGATCAGCGGGGGTTAACCTACAATGAGCAGTTCTTC
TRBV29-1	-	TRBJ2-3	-	CSGDLGPSTDTQYF	TGCAGCGGTGACCTAGGCCCCAGCACAGATACGCAGTATTTT
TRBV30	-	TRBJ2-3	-	CAWTSEATDTQYF	TGTGCCTGGACTAGCGAGGCCACAGATACGCAGTATTTT
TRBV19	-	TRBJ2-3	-	CASRKQGGLAQYF	TGTGCCAGTAGGAAACAGGGAGGGCTGGCGCAGTATTTT
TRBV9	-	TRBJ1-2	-	CASSVLDSITYGYTF	TGTGCCAGCAGCGTACTGGACAGTATAACCTATGGCTACACCTTC